This T cell receptor (beta chain) comes out of a study of T cells in Graves' hyperthyroidism and ophthalmopathy. Trimming pared 4 bases from V and 2 bases from J, leaving 12 bases between. The length of the CDR3 is 14 residues. CDR1 SGHKS and CDR2 YYEKEE come from the germline V gene (reference sequence). The TCR beta CDR3 regions underwent amplification using RNA transcripts as the source. TCR CDR3 underwent first-round RT-PCR with the HTBI primer set. TCRdb analysed the multiplex PCR reads with MiXCR anew, one entry per CDR3 protein. In the table there are around 400,000 distinct CDR3 sequences, 12% to 15% of which are singletons. Clinical symptoms, serum thyroxine, TRAb, thyroid ultrasound and orbital computed tomography informed diagnoses. This clonotype has ten or more counts.

Sequenced input: blood. The receptor was isolated from a woman aged 55 to 70 with Graves' ophthalmopathy. The gene calls are TRBV5-5 and TRBJ1-1; D ambiguous. This CDR3 reads CASSVGIPNTEAFF. The CDR3 coding sequence is TGTGCCAGCAGCGTAGGGATCCCCAACACTGAAGCTTTCTTT.